This T cell receptor (beta chain) came from a study of cytomegalovirus exposure and HLA in healthy donors. As to this clone: Its specificity is unknown.

Although they were nominally healthy when sampled, donors likely had unrecorded immune exposures. This CDR3 contains 14 residues. V trimming: 11 bases; J trimming: 5 bases; junction bases outside the gene matches: 11. Germline values: CDR1 SNHLY, CDR2 FYNNEI. Study results and caveats: Prior analysis indicated that the majority of TCR beta V segments exhibited productivity approximately 90% or approximately 30% of the time.

PCR employed 60 Vbeta and 13 Jbeta primers. Some clones are missing from TCRdb's copy, which holds only in-frame ones; the method was immunoSEQ multiplex PCR. Here the sample spans 150,000 to 200,000 clones, roughly 74% being singletons. The source material was PBMCs. The chain uses TRBV2 and TRBJ2-1; 8 bases map to TRBD2. The source is a woman in her twenties or thirties in good health and CMV-seropositive. The CDR3 sequence is CAGVAGWGNNEQFF. DNA for the CDR3: TGTGCCGGGGTAGCGGGGTGGGGGAACAATGAGCAGTTCTTC.